The 23 T cell receptor beta chains in this list originate from one sample, sequenced in a study of T cell responses to AZD1222 COVID-19 vaccine. This table comes from immunoSEQ multiplex PCR, and its TCRdb copy is limited to in-frame clones, with some not included. The data contain 90,000 to 150,000 clones, roughly 89% of them singletons. The material sequenced was peripheral blood, taken on day 0 of AZD1222 vaccination. The receptors shown here come from an adult in good health.

This clone was seen just once. CDR3 residues: CASWEENQPQHF. DNA of the CDR3: TGCGCCAGCTGGGAGGAAAATCAGCCCCAGCATTTT. The rearrangement links TRBV10-1 to TRBJ1-5; D gene ambiguous. The germline V gene has CDR1 WNHNN and CDR2 SYGVQD (reference sequence). The CDR3 consists of 12 residues. Trimming took 8 bases from V and 4 from J, leaving 9 bases between them.

The V and J genes are TRBV7-9 and TRBJ2-1; the D gene is possibly TRBD1 (7 bases). CDR1 SEHNR and CDR2 FQNEAQ come from the germline V gene (reference sequence). The CDR3 consists of 15 residues. V lost 2 bases to trimming and J lost 9 bases, with 17 bases between them. The CDR3 sequence: CASSLQGGFYGEQFF. DNA for the CDR3: TGTGCCAGCAGCTTACAGGGGGGATTTTATGGTGAGCAGTTCTTC.

J is TRBJ1-5 and V is TRBV9; unclear D gene. This CDR3 spans 14 amino acids. V lost 4 bases to trimming and J lost 7 bases, with 15 bases between them. Germline loops: CDR1 SGDLS, CDR2 YYNGEE. CDR3 amino acids: CASSPAEGRQPQHF. Here the CDR3 DNA reads TGTGCCAGCAGCCCGGCGGAGGGTAGGCAGCCCCAGCATTTT.

The chain has TRBV7-9 and TRBJ2-1; tentatively, D is TRBD1 or TRBD2 (5 bases each). The germline V gene has CDR1 SEHNR and CDR2 FQNEAQ (reference sequence). The CDR3 is made up of 16 amino acids. Trimming cost V 5 bases and J 0 bases, with 14 bases left between them. CDR3 in DNA: TGTGCCAGCAGCCCGAGGGACGTCAGCTCCTACAATGAGCAGTTCTTC. Translating gives CASSPRDVSSYNEQFF.

This clone came up a few times. V and J are TRBV29-1 and TRBJ1-4; D unresolved. Trimming took 5 bases from V and 0 from J, leaving 7 bases between them. The germline CDR1 and CDR2 sequences are SQVTM and ANQGSEA. There are 13 residues in the CDR3. The CDR3 bases are TGCAGCGTTTATGGGGCAACTAATGAAAAACTGTTTTTT. Translated, it gives CSVYGATNEKLFF.

This clone was seen only a few times. The V and J genes are TRBV2 and TRBJ2-1, with 10 bases identical to TRBD2. Unmatched junction bases numbered 3, after V lost 6 bases and J lost 1 base. Germline values: CDR1 SNHLY, CDR2 FYNNEI. The CDR3 runs to 15 residues. The CDR3 coding sequence is TGTGCCAGCAGAGCACTAGCGGGGTCCTACAATGAGCAGTTCTTC. This codes for CASRALAGSYNEQFF.

The chain has TRBV18 and TRBJ1-6, with 9 bases identical to TRBD1. The CDR3 is 13 amino acids. V shed 9 bases and J 7 bases; nucleotides not matched to a gene: 4. Germline CDR1 is KGHSH and CDR2 is LQKENI. CDR3 nucleotides: TGTGCCAGTACCGGGACAGGGAATTCACCCCTCCACTTT. As protein: CASTGTGNSPLHF. Full variable domain (outside the CDR3, taken from reference TRBV18 and TRBJ1-6): NAGVMQNPRHLVRRRGQEARLRCSPMKGHSHVYWYRQLPEEGLKFMVYLQKENIIDESGMPKERFSAEFPKEGPSILRIQQVVRGDSAAYFCASTGTGNSPLHFGNGTRLTVT.

The rearrangement joins TRBV14 to TRBJ2-3, with TRBD2 matching 7 bases. This CDR3 is built from 14 residues. The germline V gene has CDR1 SGHDN and CDR2 FVKESK. J was trimmed by 4 bases and V by 2 bases; bases with no gene match: 3. The CDR3 region is CASSQHAGADTQYF. The CDR3 DNA reads TGTGCCAGCAGCCAACACGCGGGGGCAGATACGCAGTATTTT. The full variable domain, with the rest looked up from reference TRBV14 and TRBJ2-3, is EAGVTQFPSHSVIEKGQTVTLRCDPISGHDNLYWYRRVMGKEIKFLLHFVKESKQDESGMPNNRFLAERTGGTYSTLKVQPAELEDSGVYFCASSQHAGADTQYFGPGTRLTVL.

The genes are TRBV2 and TRBJ1-2, with 9 nucleotides matching TRBD1. V shed 5 bases, J shed 4 bases, and the junction held 5 bases outside the gene matches. The CDR3 is 14 residues long. Germline CDR1 reads SNHLY; CDR2 reads FYNNEI. The CDR3 sequence is CASSKQGAGYGYTF. The CDR3 DNA follows: TGTGCCAGCAGTAAACAGGGGGCCGGCTATGGCTACACCTTC.

The rearrangement uses TRBV19 and TRBJ2-7; weak D call: TRBD2 (7 bases). In germline, CDR1 is LNHDA, CDR2 SQIVND (reference sequence). Trimming left V 3 bases short and J 3 bases short, with 15 bases between. There are 15 residues in the CDR3. The CDR3 DNA reads as TGTGCCAGTAGTATGAGGGGGGGTTATAGCTACGAGCAGTACTTC. Translation: CASSMRGGYSYEQYF.

The rearrangement joins TRBV29-1 to TRBJ2-3; 7 nucleotides line up with TRBD1. The CDR3 has 13 residues. Germline V lookup: CDR1 SQVTM, CDR2 ANQGSEA. The V and J ends lost 6 bases and 2 bases, in that order; junction bases with no gene match: 5. CDR3: CSVKGQHTDTQYF. CDR3 nucleotides: TGCAGCGTAAAGGGACAGCACACAGATACGCAGTATTTT.

The genes are TRBV16 and TRBJ1-1; D remains ambiguous. Germline loops: CDR1 KGHSY, CDR2 FQNENV. The CDR3 runs to 13 residues. The germline V and J ends were trimmed by 4 bases and 11 bases, with 17 bases remaining between them. CDR3 sequence (DNA): TGTGCCAGCAGCCGCGAAAGGAGATCCGGCGCTTTCTTT. Protein sequence: CASSRERRSGAFF. The full variable domain, with the rest looked up from reference TRBV16 and TRBJ1-1, is GEEVAQTPKHLVRGEGQKAKLYCAPIKGHSYVFWYQQVLKNEFKFLISFQNENVFDETGMPKERFSAKCLPNSPCSLEIQATKLEDSAVYFCASSRERRSGAFFGQGTRLTVV.

The V and J genes are TRBV2 and TRBJ1-5; a possible D gene is TRBD1 (6 bases). The CDR3 has 17 residues. Germline V gene data show CDR1 as SNHLY and CDR2 as FYNNEI. Between the trimmed V and J ends, which lost 2 bases and 3 bases, there was a span of 17 bases. The CDR3 loop reads CASSERGDFWYNQPQHF. CDR3 bases: TGTGCCAGCAGTGAAAGGGGGGACTTTTGGTACAATCAGCCCCAGCATTTT.

The CDR3 loop is CASSLAGGIPGSYTF. The CDR3 nucleotides read TGCGCCAGCAGCTTGGCTGGGGGTATACCTGGTAGCTACACCTTC. V usage is TRBV5-1 and J usage is TRBJ1-2, with D possibly being TRBD1 (5 bases). The CDR3 loop spans 15 amino acids. The ends were cut back, 0 bases at V and 9 bases at J, with 18 bases in the middle. Germline CDR1 SGHRS, CDR2 YFSETQ.

This chain links TRBV7-9 with TRBJ2-2; D is perhaps TRBD2 (5 bases). Trimming removed 1 base from V and 3 bases from J, with 15 bases in between. Per germline, CDR1 SEHNR and CDR2 FQNEAQ (reference sequence). CDR3 length: 17 amino acids. DNA for the CDR3: TGTGCCAGCAGCTTAGTGATAGGAGTAGCGTACACCGGGGAGCTGTTTTTT. Protein product: CASSLVIGVAYTGELFF.

V gene TRBV4-1 combines with J gene TRBJ2-3, with unresolved D. The CDR3 is 16 amino acids. CDR1 and CDR2 (germline): MGHRA, YSYEKL. V was clipped by 4 bases and J by 2 bases, with 16 bases between them. CDR3 in DNA: TGCGCCAGCAGCCCCGGTACGGGCCCTACCACAGATACGCAGTATTTT. This codes for CASSPGTGPTTDTQYF.

The chain uses TRBV6-5 and TRBJ1-1; D possibly corresponds to TRBD1 (5 bases). CDR1 and CDR2 from the germline V gene are MNHEY and SVGAGI. With 0 bases removed from V and 10 bases from J, the gap between germline ends came to 18 bases. The CDR3 has 15 amino acids. CDR3 region: CASSYSSLDGRGAFF. CDR3 DNA sequence: TGTGCCAGCAGTTACTCGAGCTTGGACGGGAGGGGAGCTTTCTTT.

V and J are TRBV7-3 and TRBJ2-2; TRBD2 might be the D (7 bases). This CDR3 is built from 13 residues. The V end lost 5 bases, the J end lost 4 bases, and 8 bases lay between the germline ends. The germline CDR1 and CDR2 sequences are SGHTA and FQGTGA. The CDR3 sequence is CASSRGATGELFF. The CDR3 DNA reads as TGTGCCAGCAGCCGGGGGGCCACCGGGGAGCTGTTTTTT.

The DNA of the CDR3 is TGCGCCAGCAGCTTGCTCGGGAATTACAATGAGCAGTTCTTC. Its translation: CASSLLGNYNEQFF. The rearrangement links TRBV5-1 to TRBJ2-1; TRBD2 is a possible D gene (5 bases). V gave up 1 base and J gave up 4 bases, with 9 bases separating them. The CDR3 loop spans 14 amino acids. Germline V gives CDR1 SGHRS, CDR2 YFSETQ.

The V and J genes are TRBV6-5 and TRBJ1-1; D uncertain. V was clipped by 5 bases and J by 1 base, with 8 bases between them. This CDR3 has 13 residues. CDR1 is MNHEY and CDR2 is SVGAGI in the germline V gene. The CDR3 reads CASSLDGNTEAFF. CDR3 nucleotides: TGTGCCAGCAGTCTTGACGGGAACACTGAAGCTTTCTTT.

Comments on this clone: Other DNA variants within this sample encode the same CDR3. The rearrangement uses TRBV2 and TRBJ1-2, with D unresolved. Trimming took 7 bases from V and 0 from J, leaving 12 bases between them. The V gene's germline CDR1 is SNHLY and CDR2 FYNNEI. There are 14 residues in the CDR3. CDR3 sequence (DNA): TGTGCCAGCATACGACAATTAGCTAACTATGGCTACACCTTC. Translating gives CASIRQLANYGYTF.

V is TRBV5-4 and J is TRBJ1-3, with 7 bases identical to TRBD1. J lost 0 bases, V lost 4 bases, and 13 bases had no gene match. The CDR3 has 18 residues. The germline gives CDR1 SGHNT, CDR2 YYREEE (reference sequence). DNA for the CDR3: TGTGCCAGCAGCCGGGGACAGCTAGAGCTGACCTCTGGAAACACCATATATTTT. Amino acid sequence: CASSRGQLELTSGNTIYF.

The chain joins TRBV11-1 to TRBJ2-5, with D uncertain. The V and J ends lost 10 bases and 0 bases respectively, with 15 bases between them. Germline lookup yields CDR1 SGHAT and CDR2 FQDESV (reference sequence). The CDR3 covers 14 residues. CDR3 sequence: CATSSDPYQETQYF. CDR3 sequence (DNA): TGTGCCACTAGTTCGGACCCGTACCAAGAGACCCAGTACTTC.